Detailed here is one T cell receptor (beta chain). Its antigen is still unknown. This record belongs to a study of T cell responses to AZD1222 COVID-19 vaccine. Findings and caveats of the study: Increases in Spike-specific TCR breadth and depth were seen after two AZD1222 doses. Spike-spanning, vaccine-associated CD4 TCRs were dominant at 160-218 and 743-854.

TCRdb keeps only in-frame clones here, not all; method: immunoSEQ multiplex PCR. The data contain 83,000 or so clones, approximately 90% of them seen just once; the ten biggest clones take up 25% to 30%. V lost 3 bases, J lost 1 base, and 6 bases lay in between. This CDR3 is 13 amino acids long. Germline assignment: CDR1 SGHAT and CDR2 FQNNGV. This TCR came from an adult who received the AZD1222 COVID-19 vaccine. The specimen was peripheral blood, collected 28 days after the second AZD1222 dose. This rearrangement joins TRBV11-2 to TRBJ1-1, with D unresolved. The CDR3 bases are TGTGCCAGCAGCTTTACAGAGAACACTGAAGCTTTCTTT. Amino acid sequence: CASSFTENTEAFF.